Listed below are T cell receptor beta chains from one sample, sequenced in a study of T-cell reconstitution after alpha-beta-depleted transplantation in children. TCRdb recomputed calls from the PCR reads with MiXCR, one row per CDR3 protein. This table has roughly 490,000 distinct CDR3 sequences, about an eighth appearing once. Sequencing was performed on PBMCs, mostly from graft donor cells, taken 180 days after TCRalphabeta/CD19-depleted stem cell transplant. The receptors were gathered from a female patient aged 2-9 years who had a stem cell transplant for aplastic anemia, so the T cells may come from the graft donor. CDR3s include the opening cysteine and the closing phenylalanine or tryptophan. D genes are given only for firm matches. Some rows mark clone size as missing; the rest say once, few, many or name a class of expanded clone.

clone_size: many; j_call: TRBJ2-7; v_call: TRBV3-1; d_call: -; cdr3_nt: TGTGCCAGCAGCCGGTCGGAATACGAGCAGTACTTC; cdr3_aa: CASSRSEYEQYF
clone_size: -; j_call: TRBJ1-6; v_call: TRBV20-1; d_call: -; cdr3_nt: TGCAGTGCTAGAGATATGAGGGGAGGGACACCCCTCCACTTT; cdr3_aa: CSARDMRGGTPLHF
clone_size: many; j_call: TRBJ2-5; v_call: TRBV29-1; d_call: -; cdr3_nt: TGCAGCGTTTACAGGGGAGGAGAGACCCAGTACTTC; cdr3_aa: CSVYRGGETQYF
clone_size: many; j_call: TRBJ2-5; v_call: TRBV5-1; d_call: -; cdr3_nt: TGCGCCAGCAGCTTGGTGGCAGGACCTGGGGAGACCCAGTACTTC; cdr3_aa: CASSLVAGPGETQYF
clone_size: -; j_call: TRBJ1-4; v_call: TRBV7-9; d_call: -; cdr3_nt: TGTGCCAGCAGCTCAGCCAGGGCAGAGGAAAAACTGTTTTTT; cdr3_aa: CASSSARAEEKLFF
clone_size: many; j_call: TRBJ2-1; v_call: TRBV12-3/TRBV12-4; d_call: -; cdr3_nt: TGTGCCAGTCGACCCGGGGCGACCAATGAGCAGTTCTTC; cdr3_aa: CASRPGATNEQFF
clone_size: -; j_call: TRBJ2-5; v_call: TRBV7-9; d_call: TRBD1; cdr3_nt: TGTGCCAGCAGCCCGTGGACAGGGGTCGAGACCCAGTACTTC; cdr3_aa: CASSPWTGVETQYF
clone_size: few; j_call: TRBJ2-1; v_call: TRBV5-1; d_call: TRBD2; cdr3_nt: TGCGCCAGCAGCCGATTGTCCTTGGGACTACTTAACAATGAGCAGTTCTTC; cdr3_aa: CASSRLSLGLLNNEQFF
clone_size: -; j_call: TRBJ1-1; v_call: TRBV28; d_call: -; cdr3_nt: TGTGCCAGCAGTTCCCCCTTGCGGGGGAGTGGGACTGAAGCTTTCTTT; cdr3_aa: CASSSPLRGSGTEAFF
clone_size: -; j_call: TRBJ2-3; v_call: TRBV24-1; d_call: -; cdr3_nt: TGTGCCACCAGTGACTCACAGATACCCCTTAGCACAGATACGCAGTATTTT; cdr3_aa: CATSDSQIPLSTDTQYF
clone_size: few; j_call: TRBJ1-4; v_call: TRBV20-1; d_call: -; cdr3_nt: TGCAGTGCTAGAGAGGGCAATCTGGCGGAAAAACTGTTTTTT; cdr3_aa: CSAREGNLAEKLFF
clone_size: few; j_call: TRBJ2-3; v_call: TRBV28; d_call: -; cdr3_nt: TGTGCCAGCAGTTTGCCGGGAGTGGGCACAGATACGCAGTATTTT; cdr3_aa: CASSLPGVGTDTQYF
clone_size: -; j_call: TRBJ2-3; v_call: TRBV28; d_call: -; cdr3_nt: TGTGCCAGCAGTTTGCGGCGGGGAGGACCGCAGTATTTT; cdr3_aa: CASSLRRGGPQYF
clone_size: few; j_call: TRBJ1-5; v_call: TRBV2; d_call: -; cdr3_nt: TGTGCCAGCAGTGAAGCTTGGGTGGTCGGCAATCAGCCCCAGCATTTT; cdr3_aa: CASSEAWVVGNQPQHF
clone_size: few; j_call: TRBJ1-1; v_call: TRBV20-1; d_call: -; cdr3_nt: TGCAGTGCTAGAGAGCCTAACACTGAAGCTTTCTTT; cdr3_aa: CSAREPNTEAFF
clone_size: -; j_call: TRBJ2-1; v_call: TRBV7-2; d_call: TRBD2; cdr3_nt: TGTGCCAGCAGTGGGGCTAGCGGGAGTAACAATGAGCAGTTCTTC; cdr3_aa: CASSGASGSNNEQFF
clone_size: -; j_call: TRBJ2-1; v_call: TRBV24-1; d_call: -; cdr3_nt: TGTGCCACCAGTGATTTACCCACTCCTAGCTCCTACAATGAGCAGTTCTTC; cdr3_aa: CATSDLPTPSSYNEQFF
clone_size: few; j_call: TRBJ1-2; v_call: TRBV7-2; d_call: -; cdr3_nt: TGTGCCAGCAGCCAACGTCCTCAGGGAGGGGACTATGGCTACACCTTC; cdr3_aa: CASSQRPQGGDYGYTF